Listed below are T cell receptor beta chains from one sample, sequenced in a study of PD-1 blockade in classical Hodgkin lymphoma. Generated by immunoSEQ multiplex PCR, the TCRdb table keeps only in-frame clones and is missing some. The sample lists 20,000 to 30,000 clones; around 86% were seen once. The sequenced sample was peripheral blood mononuclear cells (PBMCs), obtained at baseline. These receptors all stem from a human donor with classical Hodgkin lymphoma. Each CDR3 is given with its conserved first and last residue. D genes are given only for firm matches. Size is stated for part of the rows, as once, few or many counts, or as a class when the clone is expanded.

v_call clone_size cdr3_length d_call cdr3_aa
TRBV5-1 . 14 TRBD1 CASSVGQGTDTQYF
TRBV11-2 . 17 . CASSGGQDGTTADTQYF
TRBV15 . 16 . CATNPKQSYLYNEQFF
TRBV11-2 . 13 . CASSRGGTDTQYF
TRBV5-1 . 14 . CASSPTGLNYGYTF
TRBV5-4 . 12 . CASSEFRETQYF
TRBV28 . 12 . CASSSSSLEQYF
TRBV7-9 . 13 . CASSLGDLYEQYF
TRBV5-4 . 14 . CASSWGTRTYEQYF
TRBV5-1 . 17 . CASSLGFGGLGGEKLFF
TRBV5-8 . 13 . CATPQRRNTEAFF
TRBV6-4 . 13 . CASSGAGQSGYTF
TRBV6-6 . 16 TRBD1 CASSHPRDRNQETQYF
TRBV19 . 15 TRBD1 CASSPQTGATGELFF
TRBV5-5 once 12 . CASSLVLDTQYF
TRBV5-1 . 15 TRBD1 CASSLQGLVTDTQYF
TRBV5-1 . 15 . CASSLVGGPNEKLFF
TRBV5-1 . 15 TRBD2 CASSFAAGVRETQYF
TRBV4-3 . 14 . CASSITGRDTEAFF
TRBV7-2 few 18 TRBD2 CASSRTSGGSANQETQYF
TRBV5-1 . 13 . CASRVGAGNTIYF
TRBV5-1 . 12 . CASSLRGDTQYF
TRBV5-6 few 17 TRBD1 CASSLEGQGAGWETQYF
TRBV11-2 . 17 . CASKRDRNTGRAYEQYF
TRBV29-1 . 18 TRBD2 CSVEGGVAGGLSYNEQFF
TRBV7-9 . 14 . CASSFDLMNTEAFF
TRBV13 . 13 TRBD1 CASNSDRGTEAFF
TRBV5-1 . 15 TRBD2 CASSLGLAATDTQYF
TRBV7-3 . 17 TRBD2 CASSLSGGPPNTGELFF
TRBV7-9 . 13 . CASSFATNTEAFF
TRBV7-9 . 12 . CASSLESGLMHF
TRBV11-2 . 15 TRBD2 CASIRIAGRTYEQYF
TRBV12-5 once 19 . CASGLVPLGGRGVPGELFF
TRBV10-1 . 13 . CASSVQPQETQYF
TRBV7-8 . 19 TRBD1 CASSLTLGGQEMDTYGYTF
TRBV5-1 . 14 . CASSLASGGETQYF
TRBV6-5 . 13 TRBD1 CASRIQGAFGYTF
TRBV7-2 . 18 TRBD2 CASSLGYMFSGGAWEQYF
TRBV18 once 14 . CASSPSGLFSPLHF
TRBV6-5 . 13 . CASSQQGSPEAFF
TRBV9 . 13 . CASRAPTGDTQYF
TRBV6-7 . 20 TRBD1 CASSYSNGQVEGGFNQPQHF
TRBV6-1 . 15 . CASSEAGGSNQPQHF
TRBV5-1 . 14 . CASSLTTVNYGYTF
TRBV10-3 . 16 . CAISDRDLRVTDTQYF
TRBV5-6 . 13 . CASSLVQVDEQFF
TRBV6-6 few 12 . CASSYQATEAFF
TRBV9 . 15 . CASSVGPDYYNEQFF
TRBV9 . 17 TRBD2 CASSPRSGTSGGETQYF
TRBV7-8 few 14 . CASSWKSSGNTIYF
TRBV6-1 . 14 . CASSETGPYNEQFF
TRBV9 . 14 TRBD1 CASSEGTVQETQYF
TRBV5-1 . 15 . CASSSGTVEGETQYF
TRBV6-5 . 12 . CASIGDFGGYTF
TRBV6-5 . 14 . CASSYKGRESPLHF